The following is a T cell receptor (beta chain) sequence with its context. The clone's antigen remains unknown. The sample holds no much larger clone one base away, and base qualities are not on file. The donors were included in the validation cohort of over a hundred subjects, a group kept apart from the roughly 700-subject first cohort. The receptor library was made with the immunoSEQ multiplex PCR assay. Regarding the original processing steps: A statistical classification framework was developed to diagnose cytomegalovirus status using the catalog of TCR beta chain sequences. The immuneACCESS repertoire file appears here via TCRdb, limited to in-frame rearrangements. These files lack a portion of the clones; in checked studies, under half of the deficit traces to unresolved V genes, and the cause of the others is not known. The V and J calls and the clone size are those of that table, but D and trimming were determined from the DNA. The sample yields tens of thousands of clones; about 96% were counted once. The top ten hold 0.9% of the sample.

These data are taken from a study of cytomegalovirus exposure and HLA in healthy donors (TCRdb year 2017). General notes on the study: According to a later analysis, the 120 or so validation repertoires were produced on the same platform as the approximately 690 repertoires of the first cohort. The study aimed to test whether signatures of past pathogen exposure could be identified by cataloging public T cell receptors. A separate validation cohort of over a hundred different subjects was used in addition to the approximately 700-subject first cohort. To predict cytomegalovirus infection status, the study brought together high-throughput TCR immunosequencing, statistical association of individual TCRs with disease status, and machine learning. Findings and caveats that apply to the study as a whole: Most TCR sequences were seen in very few donors, while some public TCRs were found in many individuals. It was suggested by the authors that the approach could potentially be generalized to other disease states and immunological phenotypes. Cytomegalovirus status was reported to be diagnosed by the classifier with high specificity and sensitivity in both the original and validation cohorts. In a later analysis, TCRs clustered in the first cohort were found to also tend to co-occur in the approximately 110 validation repertoires, with 90% to 95% of cluster scores above 0. The study listed 150 to 200 TCR beta chains as associated with cytomegalovirus. The validation cohort had no HLA typing available for a later analysis, so co-occurrence within that cohort was assessed over all 120 or so repertoires. A few of the identified cytomegalovirus-associated TCR beta chains were confirmed in vitro to be specific for cytomegalovirus antigens.

Based on the germline V gene, the CDR1 and CDR2 sequences are LGHNA and YSLEER. V sheds 0 bases and J sheds 7 bases, leaving 13 bases between their ends. Including cysteine and phenylalanine, the CDR3 has 15 amino acids. The retained sequence is limited to the CDR3, 45 bases, with the frame set at the first base. The sequenced material came from PBMCs. The clonotype comes from a man aged 18 to 30 in good health and CMV-seronegative. The chain is encoded by TRBV4-3 joined to TRBJ1-3; tentative D gene TRBD1, with 6 bases matching. The DNA sequence is given as TGCGCCAGCAGCCAAGATCTCGGGGGGCAGAACACCATATATTTT. Its protein product is CASSQDLGGQNTIYF.